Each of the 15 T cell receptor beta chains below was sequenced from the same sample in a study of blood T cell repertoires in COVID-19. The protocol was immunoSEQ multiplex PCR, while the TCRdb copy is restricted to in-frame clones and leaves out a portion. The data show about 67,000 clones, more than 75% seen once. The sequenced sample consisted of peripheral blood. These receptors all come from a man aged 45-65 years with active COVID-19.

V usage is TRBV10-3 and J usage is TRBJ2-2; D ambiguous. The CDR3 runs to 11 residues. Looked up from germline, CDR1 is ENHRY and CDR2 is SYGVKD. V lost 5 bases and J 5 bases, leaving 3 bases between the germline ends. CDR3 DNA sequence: TGTGCCATCAGTCTTACCGGGGAGCTGTTTTTT. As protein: CAISLTGELFF.

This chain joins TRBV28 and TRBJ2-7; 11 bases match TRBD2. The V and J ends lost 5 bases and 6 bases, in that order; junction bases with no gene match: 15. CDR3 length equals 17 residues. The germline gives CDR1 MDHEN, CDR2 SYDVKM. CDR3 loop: CASSQTSGREIEREQYF. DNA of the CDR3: TGTGCCAGCAGTCAAACTAGCGGGAGAGAAATAGAACGCGAGCAGTACTTC.

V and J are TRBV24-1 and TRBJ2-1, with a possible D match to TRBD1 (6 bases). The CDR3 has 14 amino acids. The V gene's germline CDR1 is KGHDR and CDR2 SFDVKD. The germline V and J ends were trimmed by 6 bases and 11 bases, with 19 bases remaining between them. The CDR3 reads CATSPRGGSFQQFF. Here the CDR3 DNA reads TGTGCCACCAGTCCCAGGGGCGGATCGTTTCAGCAGTTCTTC.

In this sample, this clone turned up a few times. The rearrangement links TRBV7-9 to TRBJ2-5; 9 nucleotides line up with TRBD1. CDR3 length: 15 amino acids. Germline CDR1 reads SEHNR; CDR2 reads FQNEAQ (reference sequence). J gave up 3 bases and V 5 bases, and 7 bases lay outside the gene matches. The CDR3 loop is CASSQDRGAKETQYF. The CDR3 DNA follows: TGTGCCAGCAGCCAGGACAGGGGCGCTAAAGAGACCCAGTACTTC.

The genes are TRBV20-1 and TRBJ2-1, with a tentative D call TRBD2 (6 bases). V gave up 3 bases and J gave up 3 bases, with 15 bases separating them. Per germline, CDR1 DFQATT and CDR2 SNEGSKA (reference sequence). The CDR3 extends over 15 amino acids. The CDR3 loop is CSASNWAGNYNEQFF. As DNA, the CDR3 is TGCAGTGCTAGTAACTGGGCGGGGAACTACAATGAGCAGTTCTTC.

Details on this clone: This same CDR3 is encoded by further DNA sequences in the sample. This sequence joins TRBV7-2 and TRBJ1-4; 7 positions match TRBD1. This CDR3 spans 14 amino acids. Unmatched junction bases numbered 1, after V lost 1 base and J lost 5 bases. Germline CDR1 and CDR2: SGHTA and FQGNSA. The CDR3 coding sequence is TGTGCCAGCAGCTTAGGAGGGGGCAATGAAAAACTGTTTTTT. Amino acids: CASSLGGGNEKLFF.

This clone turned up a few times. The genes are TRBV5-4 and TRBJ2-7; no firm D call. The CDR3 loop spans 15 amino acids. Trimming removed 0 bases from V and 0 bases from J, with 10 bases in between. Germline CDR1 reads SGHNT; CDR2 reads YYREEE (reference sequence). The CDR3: CASSLGPWSSYEQYF. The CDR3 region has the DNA TGTGCCAGCAGCTTGGGGCCCTGGAGCTCCTACGAGCAGTACTTC.

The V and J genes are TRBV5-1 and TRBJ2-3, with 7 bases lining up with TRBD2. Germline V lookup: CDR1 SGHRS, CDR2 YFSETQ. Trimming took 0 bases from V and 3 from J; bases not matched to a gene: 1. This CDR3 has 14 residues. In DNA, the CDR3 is TGCGCCAGCAGCTTGGCGCGGGAGACAGATACGCAGTATTTT. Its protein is CASSLARETDTQYF.

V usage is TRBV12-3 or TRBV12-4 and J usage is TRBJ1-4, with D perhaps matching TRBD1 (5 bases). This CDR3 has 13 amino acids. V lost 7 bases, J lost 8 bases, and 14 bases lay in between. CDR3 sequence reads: CASTSGGGEKLFF. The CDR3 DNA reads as TGTGCCAGCACCTCGGGGGGTGGCGAAAAACTGTTTTTT.

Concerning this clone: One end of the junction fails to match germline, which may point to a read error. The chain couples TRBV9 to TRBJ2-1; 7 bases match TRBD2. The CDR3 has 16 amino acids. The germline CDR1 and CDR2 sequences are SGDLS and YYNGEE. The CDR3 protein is CASTVAPSGPVNEQFF. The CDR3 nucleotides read TGTGCCAGCACCGTAGCCCCTAGCGGACCTGTCAATGAGCAGTTCTTC.

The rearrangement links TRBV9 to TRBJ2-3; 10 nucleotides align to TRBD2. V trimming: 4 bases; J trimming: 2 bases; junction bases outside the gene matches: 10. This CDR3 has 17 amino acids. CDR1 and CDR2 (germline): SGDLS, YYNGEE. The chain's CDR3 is CASSRTSGTHITDTQYF. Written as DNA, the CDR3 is TGTGCCAGCAGCAGGACTAGCGGAACCCATATCACAGATACGCAGTATTTT.

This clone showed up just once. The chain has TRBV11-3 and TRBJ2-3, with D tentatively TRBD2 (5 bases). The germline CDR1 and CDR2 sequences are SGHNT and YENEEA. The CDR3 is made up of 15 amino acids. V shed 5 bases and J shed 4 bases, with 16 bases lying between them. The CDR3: CASSLSPGSSDTQYF. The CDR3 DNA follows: TGTGCCAGCAGCCTCTCACCTGGGAGTTCAGATACGCAGTATTTT. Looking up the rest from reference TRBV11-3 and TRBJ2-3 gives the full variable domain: EAGVVQSPRYKIIEKKQPVAFWCNPISGHNTLYWYLQNLGQGPELLIRYENEEAVDDSQLPKDRFSAERLKGVDSTLKIQPAELGDSAVYLCASSLSPGSSDTQYFGPGTRLTVL.

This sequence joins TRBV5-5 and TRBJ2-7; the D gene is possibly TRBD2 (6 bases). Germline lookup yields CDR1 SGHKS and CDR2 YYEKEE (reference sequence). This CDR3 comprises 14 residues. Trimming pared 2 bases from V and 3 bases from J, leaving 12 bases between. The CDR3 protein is CASSFLTRVYEQYF. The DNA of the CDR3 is TGTGCCAGCAGCTTCTTGACTAGGGTCTACGAGCAGTACTTC.

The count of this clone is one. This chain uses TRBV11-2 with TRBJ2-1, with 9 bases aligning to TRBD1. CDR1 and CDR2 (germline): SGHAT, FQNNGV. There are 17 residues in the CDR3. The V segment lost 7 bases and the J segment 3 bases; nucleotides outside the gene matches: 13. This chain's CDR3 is CASTPDQRQGVYNEQFF. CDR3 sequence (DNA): TGTGCCAGCACCCCAGACCAACGACAGGGGGTCTACAATGAGCAGTTCTTC. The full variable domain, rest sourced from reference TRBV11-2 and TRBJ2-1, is EAGVAQSPRYKIIEKRQSVAFWCNPISGHATLYWYQQILGQGPKLLIQFQNNGVVDDSQLPKDRFSAERLKGVDSTLKIQPAKLEDSAVYLCASTPDQRQGVYNEQFFGPGTRLTVL.

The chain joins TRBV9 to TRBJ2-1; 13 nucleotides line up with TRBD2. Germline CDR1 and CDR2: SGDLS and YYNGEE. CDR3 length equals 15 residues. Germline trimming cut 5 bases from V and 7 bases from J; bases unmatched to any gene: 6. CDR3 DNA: TGTGCCAGCAGAGGGACTAGCGGGACAGAAAATGAGCAGTTCTTC. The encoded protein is CASRGTSGTENEQFF.